One sample yielded the 28 T cell receptor beta chains listed below, sequenced in a study of CD8 T cells in ankylosing spondylitis. One entry per CDR3 protein, called by TCRdb with MiXCR from the 5' RACE reads. The sample consists of some 63,000 distinct CDR3 sequences, 6% to 8% of them appearing once. Sequenced material: synovial fluid, either unsorted or a sorted T cell fraction (not recorded which). The source of these receptors is a male donor with ankylosing spondylitis.

The J gene is TRBJ2-7, the V gene TRBV2; unclear D gene. This CDR3 has 12 residues. Germline V gene lookup returns CDR1 SNHLY and CDR2 FYNNEI. The ends were cut back, 6 bases at V and 3 bases at J, with 9 bases in the middle. The CDR3 DNA reads as TGTGCCAGCAGAGAGAATAGCTACGAGCAGTACTTC. It is translated as CASRENSYEQYF. The complete variable domain, with remaining parts taken from reference TRBV2 and TRBJ2-7, reads EPEVTQTPSHQVTQMGQEVILRCVPISNHLYFYWYRQILGQKVEFLVSFYNNEISEKSEIFDDQFSVERPDGSNFTLKIRSTKLEDSAMYFCASRENSYEQYFGPGTRLTVT.

This clonotype has only a few counts. The chain recombines TRBV11-3 with TRBJ2-3; no firm D call. The germline V gene has CDR1 SGHNT and CDR2 YENEEA. The CDR3 extends over 11 amino acids. The ends were cut back, 5 bases at V and 11 bases at J, with 11 bases in the middle. As DNA, the CDR3 is TGTGCCAGCAGCGTCGCGTCGGAGCAGTATTTT. It specifies CASSVASEQYF.

There are many counts of this clonotype. The chain combines TRBV11-2 with TRBJ2-7; 13 bases fit TRBD2. Looked up from germline, CDR1 is SGHAT and CDR2 is FQNNGV. V trimming: 3 bases; J trimming: 0 bases; junction bases outside the gene matches: 11. The CDR3 length is 19 residues. The CDR3 DNA follows: TGTGCCAGCAGCTTCCTCCCGGGACTAGCGGGAATGAGCTCCTACGAGCAGTACTTC. Translating gives CASSFLPGLAGMSSYEQYF.

This clonotype was observed at least ten times. The rearrangement uses TRBV7-2 and TRBJ2-7; 10 nucleotides match TRBD2. Germline lookup yields CDR1 SGHTA and CDR2 FQGNSA. The CDR3 consists of 16 residues. With 3 bases clipped from V and 1 base from J, the junction kept 6 bases outside the gene matches. CDR3 sequence: CASSFAGTSVSYEQYF. The DNA for the CDR3 is TGTGCCAGCAGCTTTGCCGGGACTAGCGTATCCTACGAGCAGTACTTC.

V is TRBV11-3 and J is TRBJ2-5, with TRBD1 as a possible D gene (6 bases). Trimming pared 1 base from V and 5 bases from J, leaving 17 bases between. The CDR3 is 16 residues long. Germline lookup yields CDR1 SGHNT and CDR2 YENEEA. The CDR3 DNA reads as TGTGCCAGCAGCTTAGGTGGGGGCCAGACCTACGAGACCCAGTACTTC. Residues: CASSLGGGQTYETQYF.

This clonotype was seen a handful of times. The V call is TRBV7-2, the J call TRBJ2-3, with 7 bases lining up with TRBD1. CDR3 length: 15 residues. After removal of 1 base from V and 0 bases from J, the junction contained 1 base not matched to a gene. Germline V gene lookup returns CDR1 SGHTA and CDR2 FQGNSA. The CDR3 DNA reads as TGTGCCAGCAGCTTAGTAGGGGGCAGCACAGATACGCAGTATTTT. Translating gives CASSLVGGSTDTQYF.

This clonotype was seen many times. The chain has TRBV11-2 and TRBJ2-3; 9 bases align to TRBD2. Germline loops: CDR1 SGHAT, CDR2 FQNNGV. Trimming cost V 0 bases and J 3 bases; bases outside gene matches: 10. The length of the CDR3 is 18 residues. This CDR3 is CASSLDAGGVKLTDTQYF. The CDR3 nucleotides read TGTGCCAGCAGCTTAGACGCGGGAGGGGTGAAATTGACAGATACGCAGTATTTT.

This clonotype was recorded many times. V is TRBV20-1 and J is TRBJ2-7; 11 nucleotides match TRBD2. This CDR3 spans 16 amino acids. Germline lookup yields CDR1 DFQATT and CDR2 SNEGSKA (reference sequence). V was clipped by 6 bases and J by 0 bases; unmatched bases: 10. The CDR3 nucleotides are TGCAGTGCCCTCGGGGTAGCGGGAGGGAGCTCCTACGAGCAGTACTTC. Residues: CSALGVAGGSSYEQYF.

This clonotype was recorded many times. This chain joins TRBV30 and TRBJ1-1; 8 bases agree with TRBD1. Losses at the gene ends were 3 bases for V and 8 bases for J; bases not matched to a gene: 11. CDR3 size: 14 residues. Germline V gene data show CDR1 as GTSNPN and CDR2 as SVGIG (reference sequence). The CDR3 coding sequence is TGTGCCTGGAGCCCGGGGGACAGGTCCTTGGAAGCTTTCTTT. Translated: CAWSPGDRSLEAFF.

This chain links TRBV28 with TRBJ2-4; perhaps TRBD2 as D (6 bases). V was cut by 6 bases and J by 5 bases, with 11 bases left in between. The CDR3 covers 13 residues. The germline V gene encodes CDR1 MDHEN and CDR2 SYDVKM. CDR3 amino acids: CASRTGGENIQYF. CDR3 DNA sequence: TGTGCCAGCAGGACCGGGGGAGAAAACATTCAGTACTTC.

This clonotype was seen many times. CDR3: CSARDRQGGVIYNEQFF. CDR3 in DNA: TGCAGTGCTAGAGATCGGCAGGGAGGTGTCATATACAATGAGCAGTTCTTC. V usage is TRBV20-1 and J usage is TRBJ2-1; TRBD2 might be the D (6 bases). V was pared by 0 bases and J by 4 bases, with 19 bases between. The CDR3 totals 17 residues. Germline V CDR1 and CDR2: DFQATT, SNEGSKA (reference sequence).

This clonotype was recorded many times. The chain uses TRBV6-5 and TRBJ1-4; a weak D match, TRBD1 (5 bases). Looked up from germline, CDR1 is MNHEY and CDR2 is SVGAGI. V shed 9 bases and J shed 4 bases, with 9 bases lying between them. This CDR3 comprises 12 residues. The chain's CDR3 is CASAGDNEKLFF. In nucleotides, the CDR3 is TGTGCCAGTGCGGGGGATAATGAAAAACTGTTTTTT.

This clonotype was seen repeatedly, ten times or more. V gene TRBV6-2 or TRBV6-3 combines with J gene TRBJ1-2; tentative D call: TRBD1 (5 bases). V was clipped by 2 bases and J by 0 bases, with 16 bases between them. Germline CDR1 reads MNHEY; CDR2 reads SVGEGT. The CDR3 length is 17 residues. This CDR3 is CASSYSLQGRSNYGYTF. As DNA, the CDR3 is TGTGCCAGCAGTTACAGCCTTCAGGGACGATCTAACTATGGCTACACCTTC.

This clonotype was seen many times. The chain's CDR3 is CASSFGLAGGPVTGELFF. The CDR3 DNA reads TGTGCCAGCAGTTTTGGACTAGCGGGAGGGCCGGTCACCGGGGAGCTGTTTTTT. V gene TRBV12-3 or TRBV12-4 combines with J gene TRBJ2-2, with 15 bases identical to TRBD2. CDR3 length equals 18 residues. The V and J ends lost 3 bases and 4 bases, in that order; junction bases with no gene match: 6.

There are a few counts of this clonotype. V usage is TRBV29-1 and J usage is TRBJ1-1; TRBD1 aligns across 7 bases. J lost 7 bases, V lost 3 bases, and 5 bases had no gene match. The CDR3 is 12 residues long. The germline CDR1 and CDR2 sequences are SQVTM and ANQGSEA. The CDR3 region has the DNA TGCAGCGTTGACCCGACAGGGAATGAAGCTTTCTTT. Its protein product is CSVDPTGNEAFF.

This clonotype has ten or more counts. CDR3 sequence: CASSPQGALGYTF. DNA of the CDR3: TGTGCCAGCAGCCCACAGGGGGCGCTTGGCTACACCTTC. This chain joins TRBV7-9 and TRBJ1-2; TRBD1 agrees at 9 bases. The CDR3 contains 13 residues. Germline V lookup: CDR1 SEHNR, CDR2 FQNEAQ (reference sequence). V was pared by 5 bases and J by 7 bases, with 5 bases of the junction left unmatched.

This clonotype was found many times. V gene TRBV6-5 combines with J gene TRBJ2-5; 8 bases match TRBD1. V lost 4 bases to trimming and J lost 5 bases; unmatched junction nucleotides: 3. This CDR3 has 13 residues. Germline lookup yields CDR1 MNHEY and CDR2 SVGAGI. Here the CDR3 reads CASSSRTGETQYF. The CDR3 DNA is TGTGCCAGCAGTTCTCGGACAGGGGAGACCCAGTACTTC.

The sample holds many counts of this clonotype. The gene calls are TRBV7-9 and TRBJ2-1; TRBD2 matches at 12 bases. Looked up from germline, CDR1 is SEHNR and CDR2 is FQNEAQ (reference sequence). Losses at the gene ends were 2 bases for V and 8 bases for J; bases not matched to a gene: 7. The length of the CDR3 is 16 residues. The chain's CDR3 is CASSLRLAGGEDEQFF. The DNA for the CDR3 is TGTGCCAGCAGCTTAAGGCTAGCGGGAGGGGAGGATGAGCAGTTCTTC.

This clonotype was recorded at least ten times. This chain joins TRBV2 and TRBJ1-2; D unresolved. V was trimmed by 2 bases and J by 9 bases, leaving 7 bases between them. This CDR3 has 11 residues. Germline V gene data show CDR1 as SNHLY and CDR2 as FYNNEI. This CDR3 is CASSEMNRYTF. CDR3 DNA sequence: TGTGCCAGCAGTGAAATGAATCGCTACACCTTC.

This clonotype was found many times. V and J are TRBV28 and TRBJ2-4; possible D gene TRBD1, 5 bases. Trimming removed 7 bases from V and 0 bases from J, with 10 bases in between. CDR1 is MDHEN and CDR2 is SYDVKM in the germline V gene. CDR3 length: 14 residues. CDR3 nucleotides: TGTGCCAGCAACCCGACAGTAGCCAAAAACATTCAGTACTTC. Translating gives CASNPTVAKNIQYF.

This clonotype was observed a handful of times. V and J are TRBV12-3 or TRBV12-4 and TRBJ1-4; TRBD1 aligns across 7 bases. With V trimmed by 5 bases and J by 0 bases, 6 bases remained unmatched. The CDR3 totals 16 residues. As DNA, the CDR3 is TGTGCCAGCAGTCTAGGGACAGTCGCAACTAATGAAAAACTGTTTTTT. Residues: CASSLGTVATNEKLFF.

This clonotype has a count of ten or more. V is TRBV5-1 and J is TRBJ2-2, with D hard to call. This CDR3 has 16 amino acids. Trimming left V 6 bases short and J 1 base short, with 16 bases between. Germline lookup yields CDR1 SGHRS and CDR2 YFSETQ. Written as DNA, the CDR3 is TGCGCCAGCACCCCTAACCAGCTGAAGAACACCGGGGAGCTGTTTTTT. It codes for CASTPNQLKNTGELFF.

This clonotype was seen at least ten times. The CDR3 protein is CASSQDLTTPYEQYF. The CDR3 DNA sequence: TGCGCCAGCAGCCAAGATCTGACAACTCCTTACGAGCAGTACTTC. The rearrangement links TRBV4-3 to TRBJ2-7; D unclear. CDR1 is LGHNA and CDR2 is YSLEER in the germline V gene. V was pared by 0 bases and J by 4 bases, with 13 bases between. This CDR3 is built from 15 residues.

This clonotype was recorded many times. The V and J genes are TRBV18 and TRBJ2-2; 11 nucleotides match TRBD2. Per germline, CDR1 KGHSH and CDR2 LQKENI. This CDR3 comprises 16 residues. Germline trimming cut 3 bases from V and 1 base from J; bases unmatched to any gene: 1. The CDR3 sequence is CASSPGTSGNTGELFF. In DNA form, the CDR3 reads TGTGCCAGCTCACCTGGGACTAGCGGGAACACCGGGGAGCTGTTTTTT.

This clonotype was counted many times. The chain links TRBV5-1 to TRBJ2-6; unclear D gene. The CDR3 extends over 13 amino acids. Trimming took 6 bases from V and 4 from J, leaving 8 bases between them. Germline V gene sequence: CDR1 SGHRS, CDR2 YFSETQ. Here the CDR3 DNA reads TGCGCCAGCACAATCCCGGGGGCCAACGTCCTGACTTTC. Encoded protein: CASTIPGANVLTF. The full variable domain, with the rest looked up from reference TRBV5-1 and TRBJ2-6, is KAGVTQTPRYLIKTRGQQVTLSCSPISGHRSVSWYQQTPGQGLQFLFEYFSETQRNKGNFPGRFSGRQFSNSRSEMNVSTLELGDSALYLCASTIPGANVLTFGAGSRLTVL.

The chain couples TRBV11-2 to TRBJ2-5, with 9 positions matching TRBD2. The CDR3 contains 15 residues. Germline CDR1 SGHAT, CDR2 FQNNGV. With V trimmed by 5 bases and J by 4 bases, 8 bases remained unmatched. The DNA of the CDR3 is TGTGCCAGCAGCGAAAGCGGGAGGATTCGAGAGACCCAGTACTTC. It yields the protein CASSESGRIRETQYF. Filled out from reference TRBV11-2 and TRBJ2-5, the complete variable domain reads EAGVAQSPRYKIIEKRQSVAFWCNPISGHATLYWYQQILGQGPKLLIQFQNNGVVDDSQLPKDRFSAERLKGVDSTLKIQPAKLEDSAVYLCASSESGRIRETQYFGPGTRLLVL.

The rearrangement uses TRBV12-3 or TRBV12-4 and TRBJ2-7, with a weak D call TRBD1 (6 bases). V was shortened by 0 bases and J by 6 bases, with 12 bases between the two germline ends. The CDR3 is 14 residues long. The CDR3 DNA follows: TGTGCCAGCAGTTTAGCGGGCAGGGGATCCGAGCAGTACTTC. Its protein is CASSLAGRGSEQYF.

A few counts support this clonotype. The chain is built from TRBV6-1 and TRBJ2-5; a possible D gene is TRBD2 (5 bases). The V gene lost 7 bases and the J gene lost 2 bases, with 11 bases spanning the gap. CDR1 is MNHNS, CDR2 SASEGT, per germline. The CDR3 covers 13 residues. The CDR3 region has the DNA TGTGCCAGCAAGATCGAGGGACAAGAGACCCAGTACTTC. Protein sequence: CASKIEGQETQYF.